This T cell receptor beta chain was identified during a study of shared clonotypes between healthy human individuals. The protocol was immunoSEQ multiplex PCR, while the TCRdb copy is restricted to in-frame clones and leaves out a portion. The repertoire has about 1.5 million clones, 98% of them found once; the top ten carry roughly 0.42%. With V trimmed by 5 bases and J by 2 bases, 4 bases remained unmatched. From germline, CDR1 is SGHAT and CDR2 FQDESV (reference sequence). This CDR3 spans 14 amino acids. Sequenced: naive CD4+ T cells sorted from blood. As to subset: CD45RA+ positively selected. This receptor was obtained from a man in his thirties or forties in good health. The rearrangement joins TRBV11-1 to TRBJ2-7, with 9 bases identical to TRBD1. The DNA of the CDR3 is TGTGCCAGCAGCCGAACAGGGGGCCCCTACGAGCAGTACTTC. Protein: CASSRTGGPYEQYF.